The entry that follows covers one T cell receptor (beta chain) sequence. These data are taken from a study of monozygotic twins with inflammatory bowel disease. TCRdb derives one entry per CDR3 protein from the 5' RACE reads, leaving out DNA. Here the sample table reports under 200,000 distinct CDR3 sequences. Germline V gene sequence: CDR1 SEHNR, CDR2 FQNEAQ (reference sequence). The CDR3 totals 16 residues. The source of this sequence is a human donor with ulcerative colitis or Crohn's disease, or a healthy co-twin of an affected twin (not recorded which). The sequencing input was blood. The genes are TRBV7-9 and TRBJ1-1; the TCRdb call, TRBD1, lacks DNA for checking. CDR3 sequence reads: CASSYMPGQVNTEAFF.